The entry below gives a single T cell receptor beta chain sequence along with its context. Its target is unknown. These data come from a study of cytomegalovirus exposure and HLA in healthy donors. Study-wide context: In an early release, HLA-typed donors contributed some 88 million unique TCR sequences. Study outcomes and limitations: Cytomegalovirus-associated TCR beta chains were listed, numbering some 170. A few of the chains that were CMV-associated were confirmed in vitro to be specific for CMV antigens. Later genetic work tied a missense DCLRE1C variant to beta-chain V and J trimming.

The CDR3 extends over 13 amino acids. Trimming pared 4 bases from V and 3 bases from J, leaving 10 bases between. Germline loops: CDR1 MNHNS, CDR2 SASEGT. Researchers ran the PCR with 60 Vbeta and 13 Jbeta primers. Method: immunoSEQ multiplex PCR; TCRdb's copy keeps in-frame clones and lacks some. The sample has 77,000 or so clones; approximately 82% are singletons. The chain is built from TRBV6-1 and TRBJ2-7, with D uncertain. The sequenced sample consisted of PBMCs. The clonotype comes from an older man in good health and CMV-seropositive. Here the CDR3 DNA reads TGTGCCAGCAGTGCCCCCGGTTACTACGAGCAGTACTTC. This gives the protein CASSAPGYYEQYF.